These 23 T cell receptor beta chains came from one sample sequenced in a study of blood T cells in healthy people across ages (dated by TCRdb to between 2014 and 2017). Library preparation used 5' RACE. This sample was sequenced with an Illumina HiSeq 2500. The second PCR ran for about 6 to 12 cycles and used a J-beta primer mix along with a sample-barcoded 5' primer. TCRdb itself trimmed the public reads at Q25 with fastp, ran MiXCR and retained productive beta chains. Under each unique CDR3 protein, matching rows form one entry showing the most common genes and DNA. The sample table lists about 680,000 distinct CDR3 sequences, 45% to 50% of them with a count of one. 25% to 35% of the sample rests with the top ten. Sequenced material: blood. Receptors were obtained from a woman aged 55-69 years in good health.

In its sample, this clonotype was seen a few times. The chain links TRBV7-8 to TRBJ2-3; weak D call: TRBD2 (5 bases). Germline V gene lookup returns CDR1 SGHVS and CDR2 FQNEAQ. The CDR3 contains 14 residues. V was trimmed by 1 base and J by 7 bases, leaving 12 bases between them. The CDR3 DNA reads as TGTGCCAGCAGCTTAGAACTGGGAGCTTATACGCAGTATTTT. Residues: CASSLELGAYTQYF.

Written as DNA, the CDR3 is TGTGCCAGCAGTTTTTGGCTCGAGCAGTACTTC. It is translated as CASSFWLEQYF. V gene TRBV12-3 or TRBV12-4 combines with J gene TRBJ2-5; D is undetermined. The tail of the sequence fits TRBJ2-7 better, so the J call may be wrong. The CDR3 has 11 residues.

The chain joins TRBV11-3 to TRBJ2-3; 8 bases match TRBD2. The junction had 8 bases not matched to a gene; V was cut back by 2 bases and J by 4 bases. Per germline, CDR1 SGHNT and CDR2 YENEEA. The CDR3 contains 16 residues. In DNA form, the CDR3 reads TGTGCCAGCAGCTTACGAGCGGGAGCTGGGGCAGATACGCAGTATTTT. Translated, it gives CASSLRAGAGADTQYF.

CDR3 in amino acids: CASSLGTSGRARGNEQFF. CDR3 DNA: TGTGCCAGCAGTTTAGGAACTAGCGGGAGGGCCCGGGGCAATGAGCAGTTCTTC. J is TRBJ2-1 and V is TRBV12-3 or TRBV12-4, with TRBD2 matching 13 bases. The CDR3 is made up of 18 amino acids. Losses at the gene ends were 1 base for V and 6 bases for J; bases not matched to a gene: 9.

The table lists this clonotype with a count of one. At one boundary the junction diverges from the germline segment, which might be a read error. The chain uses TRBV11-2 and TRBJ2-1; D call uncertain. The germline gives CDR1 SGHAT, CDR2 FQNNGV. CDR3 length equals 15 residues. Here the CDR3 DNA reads TGTGCCGGCAGCTTAGTACTGGATACCTACAATGAGCAGTTCTTC. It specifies CAGSLVLDTYNEQFF.

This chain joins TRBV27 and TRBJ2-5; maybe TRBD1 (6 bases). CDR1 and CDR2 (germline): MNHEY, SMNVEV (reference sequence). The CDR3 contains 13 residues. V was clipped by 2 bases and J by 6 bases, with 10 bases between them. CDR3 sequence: CASSLNRAQTQYF. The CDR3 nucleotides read TGTGCCAGCAGTTTAAACAGGGCACAGACCCAGTACTTC.

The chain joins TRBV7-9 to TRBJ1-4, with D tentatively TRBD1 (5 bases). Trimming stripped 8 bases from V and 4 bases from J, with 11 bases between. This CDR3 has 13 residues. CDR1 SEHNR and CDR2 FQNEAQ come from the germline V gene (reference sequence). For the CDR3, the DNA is TGTGCCAGCCGGGGGAGTAATAATGAAAAACTGTTTTTT. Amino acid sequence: CASRGSNNEKLFF. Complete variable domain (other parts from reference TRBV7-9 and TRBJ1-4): DTGVSQNPRHKITKRGQNVTFRCDPISEHNRLYWYRQTLGQGPEFLTYFQNEAQLEKSRLLSDRFSAERPKGSFSTLEIQRTEQGDSAMYLCASRGSNNEKLFFGSGTQLSVL.

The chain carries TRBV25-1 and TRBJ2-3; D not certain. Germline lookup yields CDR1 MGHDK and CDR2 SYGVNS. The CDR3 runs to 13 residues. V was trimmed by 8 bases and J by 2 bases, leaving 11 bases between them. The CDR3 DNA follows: TGTGCCAGCCGGCACAAGTACACAGATACGCAGTATTTT. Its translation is CASRHKYTDTQYF.

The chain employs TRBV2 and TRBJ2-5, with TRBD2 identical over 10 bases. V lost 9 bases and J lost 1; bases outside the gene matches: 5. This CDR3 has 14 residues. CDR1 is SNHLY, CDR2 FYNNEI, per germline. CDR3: CASIRLAGQETQYF. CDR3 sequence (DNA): TGTGCCAGTATTAGACTAGCGGGCCAAGAGACCCAGTACTTC.

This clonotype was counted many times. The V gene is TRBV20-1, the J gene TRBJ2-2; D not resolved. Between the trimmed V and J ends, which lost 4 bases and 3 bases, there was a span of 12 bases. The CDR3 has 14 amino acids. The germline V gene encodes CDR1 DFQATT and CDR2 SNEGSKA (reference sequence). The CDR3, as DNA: TGCAGTGCTACGGGCCAGCAGGACACCGGGGAGCTGTTTTTT. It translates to CSATGQQDTGELFF.

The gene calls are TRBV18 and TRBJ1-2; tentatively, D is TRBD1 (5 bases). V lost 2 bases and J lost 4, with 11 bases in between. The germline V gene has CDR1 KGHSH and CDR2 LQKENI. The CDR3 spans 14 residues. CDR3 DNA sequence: TGTGCCAGCTCACCAGAGGGGCACGGCTATGGCTACACCTTC. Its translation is CASSPEGHGYGYTF.

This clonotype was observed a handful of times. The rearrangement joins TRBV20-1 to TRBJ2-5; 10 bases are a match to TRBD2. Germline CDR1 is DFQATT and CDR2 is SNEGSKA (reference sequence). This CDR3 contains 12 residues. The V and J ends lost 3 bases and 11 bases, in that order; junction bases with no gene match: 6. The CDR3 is CSARGLAGVQYF. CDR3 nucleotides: TGCAGTGCTAGGGGGCTAGCGGGAGTGCAGTACTTC.

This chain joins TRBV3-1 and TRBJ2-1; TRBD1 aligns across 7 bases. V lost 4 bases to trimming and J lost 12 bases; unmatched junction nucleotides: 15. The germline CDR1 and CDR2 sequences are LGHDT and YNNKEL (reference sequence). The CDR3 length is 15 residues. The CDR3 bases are TGTGCCAGCAGCCCCCGGGACAGCTCATCCTGGGGGCAGTTCTTC. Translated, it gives CASSPRDSSSWGQFF.

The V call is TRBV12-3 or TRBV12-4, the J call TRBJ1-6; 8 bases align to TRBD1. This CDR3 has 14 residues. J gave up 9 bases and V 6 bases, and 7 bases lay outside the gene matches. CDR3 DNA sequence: TGTGCCAGCAGACCCGACAGGGGAGGTTCACCCCTCCACTTT. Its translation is CASRPDRGGSPLHF.

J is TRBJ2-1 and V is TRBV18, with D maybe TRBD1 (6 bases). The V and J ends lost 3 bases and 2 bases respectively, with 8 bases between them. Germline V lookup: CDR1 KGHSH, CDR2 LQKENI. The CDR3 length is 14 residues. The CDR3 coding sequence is TGTGCCAGCTCACCTCAGGGGACCTACAATGAGCAGTTCTTC. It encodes CASSPQGTYNEQFF.

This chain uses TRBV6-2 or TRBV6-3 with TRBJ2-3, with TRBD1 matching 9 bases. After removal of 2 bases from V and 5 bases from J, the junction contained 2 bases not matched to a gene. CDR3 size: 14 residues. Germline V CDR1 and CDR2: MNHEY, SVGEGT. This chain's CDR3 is CASSYATGGDTQYF. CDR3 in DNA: TGTGCCAGCAGTTACGCGACAGGGGGAGATACGCAGTATTTT.

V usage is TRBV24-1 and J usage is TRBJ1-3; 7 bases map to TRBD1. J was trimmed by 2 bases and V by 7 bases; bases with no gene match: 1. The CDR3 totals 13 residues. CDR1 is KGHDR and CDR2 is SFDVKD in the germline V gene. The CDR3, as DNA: TGTGCCACCAGCGGGACAGCTGGAAACACCATATATTTT. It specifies CATSGTAGNTIYF.

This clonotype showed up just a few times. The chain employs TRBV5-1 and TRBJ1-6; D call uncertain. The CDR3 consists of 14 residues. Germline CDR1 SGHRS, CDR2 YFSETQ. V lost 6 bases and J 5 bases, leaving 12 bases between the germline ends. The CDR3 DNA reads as TGCGCCAGCAAGATACAACCCGATAATTCACCCCTCCACTTT. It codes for CASKIQPDNSPLHF.

The CDR3 here is CAISGPQAPGPYEQYF. In DNA, the CDR3 is TGTGCCATCAGTGGCCCACAGGCCCCAGGGCCCTACGAGCAGTACTTC. The V and J genes are TRBV10-3 and TRBJ2-7; D may be TRBD1 (5 bases). Germline V gene lookup returns CDR1 ENHRY and CDR2 SYGVKD. Trimming pared 4 bases from V and 2 bases from J, leaving 18 bases between. The CDR3 consists of 16 residues.

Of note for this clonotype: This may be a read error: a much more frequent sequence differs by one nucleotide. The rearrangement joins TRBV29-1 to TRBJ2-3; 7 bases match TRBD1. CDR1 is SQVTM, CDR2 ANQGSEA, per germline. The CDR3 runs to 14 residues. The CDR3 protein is CNAKETGDPDTQYF. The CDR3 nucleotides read TGCAACGCAAAAGAAACAGGGGATCCAGATACGCAGTATTTT.

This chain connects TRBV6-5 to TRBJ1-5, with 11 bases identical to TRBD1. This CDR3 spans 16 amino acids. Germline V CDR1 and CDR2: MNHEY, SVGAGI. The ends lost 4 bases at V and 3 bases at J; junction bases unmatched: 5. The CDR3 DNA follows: TGTGCCAGCAGTTCTCTGGACAGGGGGCACAATCAGCCCCAGCATTTT. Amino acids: CASSSLDRGHNQPQHF.

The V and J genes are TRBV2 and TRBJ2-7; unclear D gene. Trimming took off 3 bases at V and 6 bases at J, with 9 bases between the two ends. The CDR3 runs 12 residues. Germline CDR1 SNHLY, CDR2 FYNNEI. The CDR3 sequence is CASSDPVSEQYF. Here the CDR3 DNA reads TGTGCCAGCAGTGATCCCGTTAGCGAGCAGTACTTC. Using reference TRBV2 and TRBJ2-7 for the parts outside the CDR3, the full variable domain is EPEVTQTPSHQVTQMGQEVILRCVPISNHLYFYWYRQILGQKVEFLVSFYNNEISEKSEIFDDQFSVERPDGSNFTLKIRSTKLEDSAMYFCASSDPVSEQYFGPGTRLTVT.

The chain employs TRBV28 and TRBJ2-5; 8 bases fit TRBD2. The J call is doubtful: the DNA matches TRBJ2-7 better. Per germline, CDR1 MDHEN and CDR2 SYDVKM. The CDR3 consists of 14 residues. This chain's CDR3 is CASKLAGGTYEQYF. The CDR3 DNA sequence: TGTGCCAGCAAGTTGGCGGGGGGAACCTACGAGCAGTACTTC.